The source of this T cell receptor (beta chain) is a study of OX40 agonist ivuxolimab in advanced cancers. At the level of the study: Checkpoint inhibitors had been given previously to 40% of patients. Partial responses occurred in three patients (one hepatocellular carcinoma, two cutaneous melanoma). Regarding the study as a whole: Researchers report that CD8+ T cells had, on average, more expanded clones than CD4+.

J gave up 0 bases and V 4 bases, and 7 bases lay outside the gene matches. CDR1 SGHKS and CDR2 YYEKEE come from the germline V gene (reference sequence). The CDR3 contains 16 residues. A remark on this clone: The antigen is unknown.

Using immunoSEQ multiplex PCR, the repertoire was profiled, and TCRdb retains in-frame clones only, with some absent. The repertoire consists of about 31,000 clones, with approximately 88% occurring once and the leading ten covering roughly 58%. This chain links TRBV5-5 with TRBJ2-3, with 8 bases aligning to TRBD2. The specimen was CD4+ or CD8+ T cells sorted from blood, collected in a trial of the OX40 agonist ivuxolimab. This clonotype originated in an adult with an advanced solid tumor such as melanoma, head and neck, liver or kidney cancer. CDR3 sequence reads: CASSTLGGASTDTQYF. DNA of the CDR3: TGTGCCAGCAGCACCCTCGGGGGGGCTAGCACAGATACGCAGTATTTT.